This entry lists 32 T cell receptor beta chains sequenced from one sample in a study of T cell responses to AZD1222 COVID-19 vaccine. Produced via immunoSEQ multiplex PCR; TCRdb's table is partial and in-frame only. The data show more than 75,000 clones, more than 70% seen once. The sequencing here drew on peripheral blood, taken 28 days after the second AZD1222 dose. The receptors were gathered from an adult who received the AZD1222 COVID-19 vaccine.

The V and J genes are TRBV27 and TRBJ1-2; no clear D gene. This CDR3 region has 11 residues. Trimming removed 8 bases at V and 4 bases at J, with 8 bases between. Germline CDR1 is MNHEY and CDR2 is SMNVEV (reference sequence). CDR3 in DNA: TGTGCCAGCCGCGACGGCTATGGCTACACCTTC. This encodes CASRDGYGYTF.

This clone has a handful of counts. The chain uses TRBV6-4 and TRBJ2-3, with 10 bases that match TRBD2. The CDR3 totals 15 residues. Trimming at V came to 6 bases and at J to 1 base, leaving 4 bases not matched to a gene. Germline V CDR1 and CDR2: MRHNA, SNTAGT. This CDR3 is CASSATSGGTDTQYF. The CDR3, as DNA: TGTGCCAGCAGCGCCACTAGCGGGGGCACAGATACGCAGTATTTT.

The chain links TRBV3-1 (or the pseudogene TRBV3-2) to TRBJ1-2; D is uncertain. Trimming took off 0 bases at V and 6 bases at J, with 8 bases between the two ends. Per the germline V gene, CDR1 is LGHDT and CDR2 is YNNKEL (reference sequence). CDR3 length: 13 amino acids. CDR3 nucleotide sequence: TGTGCCAGCAGCCAAGATGTCCGGGATGGCTACACCTTC. Amino acid sequence: CASSQDVRDGYTF.

CDR3 nucleotide sequence: TGTGCCAGCAGTGTAGACAGGGGGTCCTACGAGCAGTACTTC. Its protein product is CASSVDRGSYEQYF. The rearrangement joins TRBV27 to TRBJ2-7; 9 bases are a match to TRBD1. The V segment lost 5 bases and the J segment 1 base; nucleotides outside the gene matches: 3. CDR1 and CDR2 (germline): MNHEY, SMNVEV (reference sequence). The CDR3 is made up of 14 amino acids.

The chain carries TRBV27 and TRBJ2-5; TRBD1 matches 11 bases. With V trimmed by 5 bases and J by 1 base, 6 bases remained unmatched. In germline, CDR1 is MNHEY, CDR2 SMNVEV (reference sequence). The CDR3 is 16 residues long. This chain's CDR3 is CASSPGTGGLQETQYF. CDR3 DNA sequence: TGTGCCAGCAGTCCAGGGACAGGGGGTCTCCAAGAGACCCAGTACTTC.

CDR3 sequence: CASSESGNSMNYEQYF. CDR3 coding DNA: TGTGCCAGCAGTGAGTCGGGGAACTCTATGAACTACGAGCAGTACTTC. The chain uses TRBV6-1 and TRBJ2-7; D is perhaps TRBD2 (5 bases). From germline, CDR1 is MNHNS and CDR2 SASEGT. V was cut by 3 bases and J by 3 bases, with 18 bases left in between. The CDR3 loop spans 16 amino acids.

The V call is TRBV27, the J call TRBJ2-7; D perhaps matches TRBD2 (6 bases). Germline V gene sequence: CDR1 MNHEY, CDR2 SMNVEV (reference sequence). The CDR3 extends over 15 amino acids. The V end lost 5 bases, the J end lost 1 base, and 15 bases lay between the germline ends. Here the CDR3 reads CASSTPTGGSYEQYF. CDR3 DNA: TGTGCCAGCAGTACTCCGACCGGAGGGTCCTACGAGCAGTACTTC.

The V call is TRBV3-1 (or the pseudogene TRBV3-2), the J call TRBJ2-1; D not certain. V was clipped by 2 bases and J by 8 bases, with 16 bases between them. The CDR3 loop spans 15 amino acids. Per the germline V gene, CDR1 is LGHDT and CDR2 is YNNKEL (reference sequence). The CDR3 sequence is CASSQSPRGTDEQFF. The CDR3 DNA is TGTGCCAGCAGCCAATCTCCTAGAGGAACCGATGAGCAGTTCTTC.

Here the CDR3 reads CSVDSGGRGNTEAFF. The DNA of the CDR3 is TGCAGCGTTGATTCTGGGGGCCGGGGGAACACTGAAGCTTTCTTT. V usage is TRBV29-1 and J usage is TRBJ1-1; possible D gene TRBD1, 6 bases. Per germline, CDR1 SQVTM and CDR2 ANQGSEA. CDR3 length equals 15 residues. The V and J ends lost 3 bases and 1 base respectively, with 15 bases between them.

The gene calls are TRBV24-1 and TRBJ1-6; no reliable D call. This CDR3 is 13 amino acids long. V dropped 5 bases and J dropped 4 bases, with 5 bases sitting between them. Germline V CDR1 and CDR2: KGHDR, SFDVKD. The DNA for the CDR3 is TGTGCCACCAGTGGACAATATAATTCACCCCTCCACTTT. Protein: CATSGQYNSPLHF.

This clone was recorded a few times. DNA of the CDR3: TGTGCCAGCAGTGAAAGGAGGGTCATGAACACTGAAGCTTTCTTT. Its protein is CASSERRVMNTEAFF. The chain employs TRBV6-1 and TRBJ1-1; D uncertain. Trimming removed 2 bases at V and 0 bases at J, with 10 bases between. Germline lookup yields CDR1 MNHNS and CDR2 SASEGT. The CDR3 is 15 amino acids.

This rearrangement joins TRBV7-3 to TRBJ2-1, with TRBD1 matching 8 bases. The germline CDR1 and CDR2 sequences are SGHTA and FQGTGA. With V trimmed by 2 bases and J by 3 bases, 3 bases remained unmatched. The CDR3 runs 15 residues. The CDR3 nucleotides read TGTGCCAGCAGCTTAGCGGACAGGGACTACAATGAGCAGTTCTTC. Amino acid sequence: CASSLADRDYNEQFF.

The chain carries TRBV5-5 and TRBJ1-3; no clear D gene. This CDR3 contains 15 residues. Germline V CDR1 and CDR2: SGHKS, YYEKEE (reference sequence). Between the trimmed V and J ends, which lost 4 bases and 2 bases, there was a span of 13 bases. The CDR3 region has the DNA TGTGCCAGCAGCACCGTCCCTATGGCTGGAAACACCATATATTTT. This encodes CASSTVPMAGNTIYF.

The V gene is TRBV9, the J gene TRBJ2-2, with D possibly matching TRBD2 (5 bases). Trimming shortened V by 5 bases and J by 1 base, and 9 bases separated the two germline ends. CDR3 length: 14 amino acids. The germline CDR1 and CDR2 sequences are SGDLS and YYNGEE. CDR3 in DNA: TGTGCCAGCAGGACGGCGGGGAACACCGGGGAGCTGTTTTTT. Encoded protein: CASRTAGNTGELFF.

V usage is TRBV30 and J usage is TRBJ2-1; 11 bases line up with TRBD2. V dropped 3 bases and J dropped 8; count of bases not matched to a gene: 6. The germline CDR1 and CDR2 sequences are GTSNPN and SVGIG (reference sequence). This CDR3 is 14 amino acids long. The CDR3 bases are TGTGCCTGGAGCGGGCTAGCGGGAGGAGATGAGCAGTTCTTC. Translation: CAWSGLAGGDEQFF.

The chain has TRBV7-9 and TRBJ1-1, with D perhaps matching TRBD1 (5 bases). Germline V gene lookup returns CDR1 SEHNR and CDR2 FQNEAQ (reference sequence). This CDR3 has 15 residues. The ends were cut back, 5 bases at V and 4 bases at J, with 17 bases in the middle. As DNA, the CDR3 is TGTGCCAGCAGCCCTGGGGGACGCCTAGGCACTGAAGCTTTCTTT. Translation gives CASSPGGRLGTEAFF.

The chain couples TRBV7-8 to TRBJ1-6; no reliable D call. The CDR3 is 16 residues long. V lost 1 base and J lost 6, with 13 bases in between. The germline V gene encodes CDR1 SGHVS and CDR2 FQNEAQ. CDR3: CASSLGYGPTNSPLHF. DNA of the CDR3: TGTGCCAGCAGCTTAGGTTACGGGCCCACTAATTCACCCCTCCACTTT.

The chain uses TRBV9 and TRBJ1-2; 8 bases align to TRBD1. CDR3 length equals 15 residues. V lost 4 bases, J lost 4 bases, and 9 bases stayed unmatched. CDR1 is SGDLS and CDR2 is YYNGEE in the germline V gene. CDR3: CASSPRTGYGYGYTF. The CDR3 DNA reads as TGTGCCAGCAGCCCTCGGACAGGGTATGGCTATGGCTACACCTTC.

V and J are TRBV11-3 and TRBJ2-1, with TRBD2 matching 10 bases. This CDR3 contains 14 residues. V lost 6 bases to trimming and J lost 4 bases; unmatched junction nucleotides: 3. Germline V lookup: CDR1 SGHNT, CDR2 YENEEA. In nucleotides, the CDR3 is TGTGCCAGCAGTAAGCGGGAGGGATACAATGAGCAGTTCTTC. It is translated as CASSKREGYNEQFF.

This clone was seen only once. This chain links TRBV6-6 with TRBJ1-3; 8 bases align to TRBD1. Per the germline V gene, CDR1 is MNHNY and CDR2 is SVGAGI (reference sequence). The CDR3 runs 14 residues. The ends lost 4 bases at V and 2 bases at J; junction bases unmatched: 1. In DNA form, the CDR3 reads TGTGCCAGCAGTTTACAGGGGGCTGGAAACACCATATATTTT. Encoded protein: CASSLQGAGNTIYF.

The V call is TRBV4-3, the J call TRBJ2-7; 7 nucleotides align to TRBD2. Germline-derived CDR1 and CDR2 are LGHNA and YSLEER. This CDR3 comprises 17 residues. V lost 0 bases to trimming and J lost 0 bases; unmatched junction nucleotides: 8. The CDR3 nucleotides read TGCGCCAGCAGCCAAGAATTCAGCGGGGCACCCTCCTACGAGCAGTACTTC. It translates to CASSQEFSGAPSYEQYF.

The J gene is TRBJ2-7, the V gene TRBV6-2 or TRBV6-3; D perhaps matches TRBD2 (5 bases). CDR1 MNHEY and CDR2 SVGEGT come from the germline V gene. The V end lost 0 bases, the J end lost 6 bases, and 6 bases lay between the germline ends. The CDR3 extends over 12 amino acids. Written as DNA, the CDR3 is TGTGCCAGCAGTTACTCACTAGGCGAGCAGTACTTC. Translated, it gives CASSYSLGEQYF.

The rearrangement links TRBV7-2 to TRBJ2-1; the match to TRBD2 covers 11 bases. V was pared by 5 bases and J by 1 base, with 4 bases of the junction left unmatched. Germline V gene data show CDR1 as SGHTA and CDR2 as FQGNSA. This CDR3 contains 16 residues. CDR3 nucleotides: TGTGCCAGCAGCCCCTCTAGCGGGAGGTCCTACAATGAGCAGTTCTTC. Translated, it gives CASSPSSGRSYNEQFF.

The chain links TRBV15 to TRBJ2-3; 8 bases align to TRBD1. V lost 5 bases and J lost 4; bases outside the gene matches: 11. This CDR3 has 16 residues. The germline gives CDR1 LNHNV, CDR2 YYDKDF (reference sequence). The CDR3 is CATSGGGDRMSDTQYF. The CDR3 bases are TGTGCCACCAGCGGTGGCGGGGACAGGATGTCAGATACGCAGTATTTT.

This chain uses TRBV27 with TRBJ1-1, with TRBD1 as a possible D gene (5 bases). V gave up 5 bases and J gave up 0 bases, with 10 bases separating them. Germline CDR1 is MNHEY and CDR2 is SMNVEV (reference sequence). The CDR3 length is 14 residues. The CDR3 nucleotides read TGTGCCAGCAGTCTGAGGGGAATGAACACTGAAGCTTTCTTT. Amino acids: CASSLRGMNTEAFF.

The rearrangement links TRBV4-3 to TRBJ2-1, with D unclear. Germline lookup yields CDR1 LGHNA and CDR2 YSLEER. Between the trimmed V and J ends, which lost 0 bases and 3 bases, there was a span of 12 bases. The CDR3 has 16 amino acids. This CDR3 is CASSQDQQPVYNEQFF. The CDR3 nucleotides are TGCGCCAGCAGCCAAGACCAACAGCCCGTCTACAATGAGCAGTTCTTC.

This sequence joins TRBV11-2 and TRBJ2-7, with D tentatively TRBD2 (5 bases). Germline V CDR1 and CDR2: SGHAT, FQNNGV. Trimming took off 6 bases at V and 4 bases at J, with 10 bases between the two ends. This CDR3 spans 12 amino acids. The CDR3 protein is CASRLGVYEQYF. CDR3 DNA sequence: TGTGCCAGCAGGCTCGGGGTATACGAGCAGTACTTC.

V and J are TRBV3-1 (or the pseudogene TRBV3-2) and TRBJ2-7; tentative D call: TRBD2 (5 bases). Germline lookup yields CDR1 LGHDT and CDR2 YNNKEL (reference sequence). This CDR3 has 14 amino acids. Trimming removed 0 bases at V and 1 base at J, with 7 bases between. CDR3: CASSQEGVSYEQYF. CDR3 DNA sequence: TGTGCCAGCAGCCAAGAGGGAGTTTCCTACGAGCAGTACTTC.

The chain carries TRBV6-1 and TRBJ2-3; TRBD2 might be the D (6 bases). The V and J ends lost 0 bases and 4 bases respectively, with 17 bases between them. Germline CDR1 reads MNHNS; CDR2 reads SASEGT. CDR3 size: 17 residues. CDR3 sequence: CASSEARAGRAADTQYF. In DNA form, the CDR3 reads TGTGCCAGCAGTGAAGCGAGGGCGGGACGAGCGGCAGATACGCAGTATTTT.

The chain recombines TRBV6-4 with TRBJ2-1; D uncertain. CDR1 is MRHNA, CDR2 SNTAGT, per germline. The V end lost 0 bases, the J end lost 3 bases, and 3 bases lay between the germline ends. This CDR3 has 13 residues. CDR3 sequence reads: CASSDSDYNEQFF. DNA of the CDR3: TGTGCCAGCAGTGACTCCGACTACAATGAGCAGTTCTTC.

The chain uses TRBV10-1 and TRBJ1-1, with D tentatively TRBD1 (5 bases). The CDR3 is 15 amino acids. The V gene's germline CDR1 is WNHNN and CDR2 SYGVQD (reference sequence). Trimming took 3 bases from V and 4 from J, leaving 15 bases between them. In DNA, the CDR3 is TGCGCCAGCAGTGACGGGGGGACGGTGGGCACTGAAGCTTTCTTT. Translated: CASSDGGTVGTEAFF.

This chain links TRBV30 with TRBJ2-7, with TRBD1 matching 12 bases. The CDR3 loop spans 18 amino acids. V gave up 5 bases and J gave up 0 bases; unmatched junction bases: 14. Per the germline V gene, CDR1 is GTSNPN and CDR2 is SVGIG (reference sequence). CDR3 in DNA: TGTGCCTGGTCCGGTCCGGGACAGGGGGCCTCCTACTCCTACGAGCAGTACTTC. Translation: CAWSGPGQGASYSYEQYF.